The 2 T cell receptor beta chains below were found in one sample sequenced in a study of cytomegalovirus exposure and HLA in healthy donors. The PCR had 60 Vbeta and 13 Jbeta primers. Here immunoSEQ multiplex PCR was the method, and the copy in TCRdb shows in-frame clones only, minus some. The sample yields fewer than 100,000 clones, more than 75% seen once. The sequenced sample consisted of PBMCs. These receptors came from a woman aged 55-69 years in good health and CMV-seronegative.

This chain links TRBV15 with TRBJ2-3; 10 bases match TRBD2. Germline-derived CDR1 and CDR2 are LNHNV and YYDKDF (reference sequence). The CDR3 extends over 17 amino acids. The junction had 5 bases not matched to a gene; V was cut back by 0 bases and J by 2 bases. CDR3 protein: CATSRDQLAGDTDTQYF. For the CDR3, the DNA is TGTGCCACCAGCAGAGATCAGCTAGCGGGGGACACAGATACGCAGTATTTT.

The rearrangement links TRBV9 to TRBJ2-1; perhaps TRBD1 as D (6 bases). Germline V lookup: CDR1 SGDLS, CDR2 YYNGEE. Trimming removed 2 bases at V and 5 bases at J, with 14 bases between. This CDR3 has 15 amino acids. The CDR3 DNA sequence: TGTGCCAGCAGCGTTGACAGGAAAAGCCACAATGAGCAGTTCTTC. It yields the protein CASSVDRKSHNEQFF.